This passage covers 22 T cell receptor beta chains from one sample sequenced in a study of glioma-infiltrating T cells after dendritic cell vaccination. Stated time point: after dendritic cell vaccination, including at tumor progression/relapse. Libraries were prepared by immunoSEQ multiplex PCR; TCRdb keeps only in-frame clonotypes and omits some of them. Of fewer than 65,000 clones in the sample, around 91% were seen once. Sequenced here: blood, sampled after dendritic cell vaccination. The receptors shown here come from a human donor with glioblastoma.

This clone occurred a few times. The genes are TRBV6-6 and TRBJ1-5; the D gene is possibly TRBD1 (6 bases). V lost 2 bases and J lost 1, with 9 bases in between. There are 15 residues in the CDR3. Germline V gives CDR1 MNHNY, CDR2 SVGAGI (reference sequence). The CDR3 loop is CASSYQGNSNQPQHF. The CDR3 nucleotides read TGTGCCAGCAGTTACCAGGGGAACAGCAATCAGCCCCAGCATTTT.

As to this clone: At one of its ends the junction is not consistent with the germline gene, which may arise from a read error. The CDR3 nucleotides are TGCGCCAGCAGCGAAGACCTAGCCGTCTCCTACGAGCAGTACTTC. Translation: CASSEDLAVSYEQYF. This sequence joins TRBV4-1 and TRBJ2-7; TRBD2 is a possible D gene (5 bases). The CDR3 extends over 15 amino acids. Germline V gene lookup returns CDR1 MGHRA and CDR2 YSYEKL.

The genes are TRBV7-9 and TRBJ1-1; 8 bases line up with TRBD1. The CDR3 sequence is 16 residues long. Losses at the gene ends were 5 bases for V and 1 base for J; bases not matched to a gene: 9. Germline-derived CDR1 and CDR2 are SEHNR and FQNEAQ (reference sequence). CDR3 loop: CASSPRGPAKNTEAFF. For the CDR3, the DNA is TGTGCCAGCAGCCCCAGGGGGCCGGCCAAGAACACTGAAGCTTTCTTT.

The sample holds one count of this clone. V usage is TRBV10-3 and J usage is TRBJ1-1, with 11 bases identical to TRBD1. From germline, CDR1 is ENHRY and CDR2 SYGVKD. V dropped 8 bases and J dropped 1; count of bases not matched to a gene: 0. The CDR3 spans 13 residues. CDR3 loop: CAIGTGGNTEAFF. CDR3 DNA sequence: TGTGCCATCGGGACAGGGGGGAACACTGAAGCTTTCTTT.

The chain links TRBV10-3 to TRBJ2-1, with 12 bases lining up with TRBD2. Germline V gives CDR1 ENHRY, CDR2 SYGVKD. V shed 7 bases, J shed 9 bases, and the junction held 7 bases outside the gene matches. CDR3 length: 14 residues. As DNA, the CDR3 is TGTGCCATCATGGAGCTAGCGGGGGGGGGTGAGCAGTTCTTC. Encoded protein: CAIMELAGGGEQFF.

CDR3 sequence reads: CASSQTSGRRGEQFF. The CDR3 DNA reads TGTGCCAGCAGCCAAACTAGCGGGAGGCGTGGTGAGCAGTTCTTC. The chain combines TRBV4-2 with TRBJ2-1, with 12 bases that match TRBD2. This CDR3 spans 15 amino acids. Per the germline V gene, CDR1 is LGHNA and CDR2 is YNFKEQ. The trim removed 2 bases at V and 9 bases at J, leaving 5 bases unmatched.

This rearrangement joins TRBV7-2 to TRBJ2-7; weak D call: TRBD2 (6 bases). Trimming cost V 5 bases and J 0 bases, with 20 bases left between them. This CDR3 contains 17 residues. The germline V gene encodes CDR1 SGHTA and CDR2 FQGNSA. The CDR3 sequence is CASSLGPAATSSYEQYF. In DNA, the CDR3 is TGTGCCAGCAGCCTTGGCCCCGCAGCGACTAGCTCCTACGAGCAGTACTTC.

The chain uses TRBV9 and TRBJ2-1; 14 bases align to TRBD2. This CDR3 has 15 amino acids. The junction had 6 bases not matched to a gene; V was cut back by 4 bases and J by 9 bases. Germline V lookup: CDR1 SGDLS, CDR2 YYNGEE. The CDR3 protein is CASSQRLAGGGEQFF. CDR3 nucleotide sequence: TGTGCCAGCAGCCAGAGACTAGCGGGAGGGGGTGAGCAGTTCTTC. The full variable domain, in which reference TRBV9 and TRBJ2-1 provide the parts outside the CDR3, is DSGVTQTPKHLITATGQRVTLRCSPRSGDLSVYWYQQSLDQGLQFLIQYYNGEERAKGNILERFSAQQFPDLHSELNLSSLELGDSALYFCASSQRLAGGGEQFFGPGTRLTVL.

This chain joins TRBV5-1 and TRBJ2-3; 7 nucleotides line up with TRBD2. This CDR3 contains 15 residues. The V gene's germline CDR1 is SGHRS and CDR2 YFSETQ. V lost 0 bases to trimming and J lost 3 bases; unmatched junction nucleotides: 4. The CDR3, as DNA: TGCGCCAGCAGCTTGGGGGGGGGAATAACAGATACGCAGTATTTT. Protein: CASSLGGGITDTQYF.

The chain recombines TRBV28 with TRBJ1-1; D gene unclear. V dropped 3 bases and J dropped 7 bases, with 12 bases sitting between them. This CDR3 is built from 13 residues. Germline V gives CDR1 MDHEN, CDR2 SYDVKM. CDR3: CASSFSRRGEAFF. The CDR3 bases are TGTGCCAGCAGTTTTTCGAGGCGGGGTGAAGCTTTCTTT.

This chain connects TRBV29-1 to TRBJ1-2; 9 bases match TRBD1. Germline CDR1 and CDR2: SQVTM and ANQGSEA. V shed 6 bases, J shed 3 bases, and the junction held 5 bases outside the gene matches. The CDR3 has 13 residues. CDR3 loop: CSVTGGADYGYTF. CDR3 DNA: TGCAGCGTGACAGGGGGGGCTGACTATGGCTACACCTTC.

This clone was detected once. The chain joins TRBV7-8 to TRBJ2-7; D perhaps matches TRBD1 (6 bases). This CDR3 contains 13 residues. V was clipped by 1 base and J by 9 bases, with 13 bases between them. CDR1 and CDR2 from the germline V gene are SGHVS and FQNEAQ. The CDR3 DNA sequence: TGTGCCAGCAGCTTAGGGACAGCGTCAAGGCAGTACTTC. This codes for CASSLGTASRQYF.

V gene TRBV28 combines with J gene TRBJ2-7, with 8 nucleotides matching TRBD1. CDR3 length equals 15 residues. CDR1 MDHEN and CDR2 SYDVKM come from the germline V gene. With V trimmed by 5 bases and J by 2 bases, 8 bases remained unmatched. CDR3 nucleotide sequence: TGTGCCAGCAGTCCTCACAGGGGGGAACCCTACGAGCAGTACTTC. Its translation: CASSPHRGEPYEQYF. Looking up the rest from reference TRBV28 and TRBJ2-7 gives the full variable domain: DVKVTQSSRYLVKRTGEKVFLECVQDMDHENMFWYRQDPGLGLRLIYFSYDVKMKEKGDIPEGYSVSREKKERFSLILESASTNQTSMYLCASSPHRGEPYEQYFGPGTRLTVT.

This rearrangement joins TRBV5-8 to TRBJ1-2, with D uncertain. The V and J ends lost 4 bases and 2 bases respectively, with 12 bases between them. CDR1 and CDR2 from the germline V gene are SGHTS and YDEGEE. The CDR3 is made up of 14 amino acids. CDR3 coding DNA: TGTGCCAGCAGCCGAGTCGGGGAAAACTATGGCTACACCTTC. It codes for CASSRVGENYGYTF.

The gene calls are TRBV30 and TRBJ2-3, with a possible D match to TRBD2 (5 bases). V lost 0 bases and J lost 0, with 16 bases in between. The CDR3 consists of 17 residues. Germline V gene data show CDR1 as GTSNPN and CDR2 as SVGIG (reference sequence). For the CDR3, the DNA is TGTGCCTGGAGTGTACGGGGTTGGCGGAGGAGCACAGATACGCAGTATTTT. As protein: CAWSVRGWRRSTDTQYF.

The rearrangement links TRBV7-2 to TRBJ1-3, with 7 bases aligning to TRBD1. V shed 5 bases, J shed 4 bases, and the junction held 5 bases outside the gene matches. This CDR3 has 14 amino acids. Per the germline V gene, CDR1 is SGHTA and CDR2 is FQGNSA. The CDR3 DNA reads TGTGCCAGCAGCCACCGGGACAGAGGAAACACCATATATTTT. It specifies CASSHRDRGNTIYF.

The V gene is TRBV27, the J gene TRBJ2-3; the D is unclear. Trimming pared 3 bases from V and 0 bases from J, leaving 7 bases between. This CDR3 region has 14 residues. The germline CDR1 and CDR2 sequences are MNHEY and SMNVEV (reference sequence). The CDR3 nucleotides are TGTGCCAGCAGTTTCCTTTCTAGCACAGATACGCAGTATTTT. It encodes CASSFLSSTDTQYF.

V and J are TRBV4-1 and TRBJ1-1, with 7 positions matching TRBD1. The length of the CDR3 is 15 residues. Germline values: CDR1 MGHRA, CDR2 YSYEKL. With 1 base clipped from V and 4 bases from J, the junction kept 6 bases outside the gene matches. CDR3 nucleotides: TGCGCCAGCAGCCAAGCGGGACAGCCGCTCACTGAAGCTTTCTTT. This encodes CASSQAGQPLTEAFF.

The chain links TRBV6-4 to TRBJ2-6; D gene uncertain. From germline, CDR1 is MRHNA and CDR2 SNTAGT. Trimming shortened V by 5 bases and J by 1 base, and 6 bases separated the two germline ends. The CDR3 has 14 amino acids. In nucleotides, the CDR3 is TGTGCCAGCAGTCGCGCTTCTGGGGCCAACGTCCTGACTTTC. This codes for CASSRASGANVLTF.

The V and J genes are TRBV28 and TRBJ2-7; possible D gene TRBD2, 5 bases. Germline loops: CDR1 MDHEN, CDR2 SYDVKM. The V gene lost 8 bases and the J gene lost 1 base, with 12 bases spanning the gap. The CDR3 spans 13 residues. The CDR3 DNA follows: TGTGCCAGCGGGCGGACGGGATCCTACGAGCAGTACTTC. Translating it yields CASGRTGSYEQYF.

Only one count was recorded for this clone. The gene calls are TRBV20-1 and TRBJ1-2; D gene ambiguous. The germline V and J ends were trimmed by 7 bases and 8 bases, with 8 bases remaining between them. Looked up from germline, CDR1 is DFQATT and CDR2 is SNEGSKA (reference sequence). The CDR3 extends over 9 amino acids. Here the CDR3 DNA reads TGCAGTGGCGGGAACGGCTACACCTTC. Protein product: CSGGNGYTF.

The chain recombines TRBV28 with TRBJ2-1, with D hard to call. The CDR3 has 15 residues. V was trimmed by 0 bases and J by 5 bases, leaving 11 bases between them. Germline CDR1 MDHEN, CDR2 SYDVKM. The CDR3 reads CASSLWAAPDNEQFF. The CDR3 region has the DNA TGTGCCAGCAGTTTATGGGCGGCCCCAGACAATGAGCAGTTCTTC.